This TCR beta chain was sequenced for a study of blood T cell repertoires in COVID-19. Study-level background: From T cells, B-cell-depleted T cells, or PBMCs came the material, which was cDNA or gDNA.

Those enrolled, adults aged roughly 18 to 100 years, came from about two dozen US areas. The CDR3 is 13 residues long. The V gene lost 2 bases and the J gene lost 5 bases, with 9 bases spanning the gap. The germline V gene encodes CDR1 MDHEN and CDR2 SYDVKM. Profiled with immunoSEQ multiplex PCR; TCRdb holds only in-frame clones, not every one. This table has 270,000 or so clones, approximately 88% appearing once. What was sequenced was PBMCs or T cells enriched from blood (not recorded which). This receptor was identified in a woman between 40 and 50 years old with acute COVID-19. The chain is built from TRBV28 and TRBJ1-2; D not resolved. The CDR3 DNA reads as TGTGCCAGCAGTTTACAGCGCATGTATGGCTACACCTTC. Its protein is CASSLQRMYGYTF.